This passage covers 27 T cell receptor beta chains from one sample sequenced in a study of blood T cell repertoires in COVID-19. Measured with immunoSEQ multiplex PCR; TCRdb has only the in-frame clones, and not every one. The data contain a few hundred thousand clones, 80% to 85% of them singletons. The material sequenced was peripheral blood. The receptors shown here come from a woman aged 80 or over with active or convalescent COVID-19.

The V call is TRBV13, the J call TRBJ1-3; D unclear. CDR1 and CDR2 (germline): PRHDT, FYEKMQ (reference sequence). The CDR3 is 18 amino acids. V shed 0 bases and J shed 0 bases, with 15 bases lying between them. CDR3 amino acids: CASSLGLGGSASGNTIYF. The CDR3 DNA reads TGTGCCAGCAGCTTAGGCCTTGGAGGTTCAGCCTCTGGAAACACCATATATTTT.

This clone was counted only a few times. The chain uses TRBV28 and TRBJ2-1, with D uncertain. Germline V gene data show CDR1 as MDHEN and CDR2 as SYDVKM. Trimming took off 1 base at V and 7 bases at J, with 5 bases between the two ends. This CDR3 is 12 amino acids long. The CDR3 loop is CASSLLENEQFF. The CDR3 bases are TGTGCCAGCAGTTTATTAGAAAATGAGCAGTTCTTC.

The V and J genes are TRBV29-1 and TRBJ1-4; D is possibly TRBD1 (5 bases). CDR3 size: 14 residues. V was shortened by 7 bases and J by 3 bases, with 15 bases between the two germline ends. The germline CDR1 and CDR2 sequences are SQVTM and ANQGSEA. Here the CDR3 DNA reads TGCAGCGCCAGATGGGCAGGGCCTAATGAAAAACTGTTTTTT. It codes for CSARWAGPNEKLFF.

Concerning this clone itself: Germline is not matched at one junction end, which may reflect a read error. The chain is built from TRBV7-9 and TRBJ2-1; TRBD2 matches at 7 bases. The germline V gene encodes CDR1 SEHNR and CDR2 FQNEAQ (reference sequence). The CDR3 extends over 14 amino acids. The CDR3 coding sequence is TGTGCCAGCAGCTTTGGGACTACGGACAATGCGCAGTTCTTC. The encoded protein is CASSFGTTDNAQFF.

V and J are TRBV29-1 and TRBJ1-1; D is possibly TRBD1 (6 bases). CDR3 size: 12 residues. Trimming removed 6 bases from V and 1 base from J, with 9 bases in between. Germline CDR1 reads SQVTM; CDR2 reads ANQGSEA. CDR3: CSVGHQNTEAFF. The DNA for the CDR3 is TGCAGCGTGGGACACCAGAACACTGAAGCTTTCTTT.

CDR3 coding DNA: TGCAGCGTTGAAGCGGGTACGGAGCAGTACTTC. This sequence encodes CSVEAGTEQYF. The V and J genes are TRBV29-1 and TRBJ2-7; D unclear. The CDR3 consists of 11 residues. V lost 1 base and J 7 bases, leaving 8 bases between the germline ends. Germline V lookup: CDR1 SQVTM, CDR2 ANQGSEA.

The J gene is TRBJ2-7, the V gene TRBV19, with D perhaps matching TRBD1 (5 bases). CDR1 LNHDA and CDR2 SQIVND come from the germline V gene (reference sequence). V was clipped by 6 bases and J by 3 bases, with 12 bases between them. This CDR3 has 13 amino acids. This CDR3 reads CASRQGSLYEQYF. Here the CDR3 DNA reads TGTGCCAGTAGGCAGGGCTCACTCTACGAGCAGTACTTC.

The V call is TRBV2, the J call TRBJ2-7; 8 bases are a match to TRBD2. Trimming cost V 5 bases and J 4 bases; bases outside gene matches: 7. The CDR3 is 14 amino acids. Germline V lookup: CDR1 SNHLY, CDR2 FYNNEI. In DNA, the CDR3 is TGTGCCAGCAGTAGAACCGGGACTAGGTACGAGCAGTACTTC. As protein: CASSRTGTRYEQYF.

V is TRBV3-1 (or the pseudogene TRBV3-2) and J is TRBJ1-1; D is unresolved. CDR3 size: 13 residues. Germline CDR1 reads LGHDT; CDR2 reads YNNKEL (reference sequence). V gave up 1 base and J gave up 7 bases, with 10 bases separating them. The CDR3 spells CASSQVGGREAFF. CDR3 bases: TGTGCCAGCAGCCAAGTAGGCGGTCGTGAAGCTTTCTTT.

The chain combines TRBV11-3 with TRBJ2-3, with 9 bases matching TRBD1. J lost 1 base, V lost 5 bases, and 4 bases had no gene match. The CDR3 loop spans 15 amino acids. Germline V CDR1 and CDR2: SGHNT, YENEEA. The CDR3 sequence: CASSTRTGGTDTQYF. Written as DNA, the CDR3 is TGTGCCAGCAGCACCCGGACAGGGGGCACAGATACGCAGTATTTT.

The V and J genes are TRBV5-4 and TRBJ2-3; D might be TRBD2 (6 bases). Germline V lookup: CDR1 SGHNT, CDR2 YYREEE (reference sequence). This CDR3 has 16 amino acids. V was shortened by 0 bases and J by 1 base, with 12 bases between the two germline ends. The chain's CDR3 is CASSLAGTRRTDTQYF. CDR3 nucleotide sequence: TGTGCCAGCAGCTTGGCCGGGACTCGTCGCACAGATACGCAGTATTTT.

The gene calls are TRBV7-8 and TRBJ1-5; 7 nucleotides agree with TRBD1. The CDR3 covers 16 residues. J was trimmed by 0 bases and V by 0 bases; bases with no gene match: 2. CDR1 is SGHVS, CDR2 FQNEAQ, per germline. CDR3 protein: CASSLARDSSNQPQHF. CDR3 sequence (DNA): TGTGCCAGCAGCTTAGCGCGGGACAGTAGCAATCAGCCCCAGCATTTT.

This clone occurred once. The chain links TRBV4-2 to TRBJ1-2; no definite D call. The CDR3 is 15 residues long. Germline lookup yields CDR1 LGHNA and CDR2 YNFKEQ. Trimming took off 1 base at V and 4 bases at J, with 13 bases between the two ends. The CDR3 is CASSQAGGGFYGYTF. The CDR3 DNA reads TGTGCCAGCAGCCAAGCAGGTGGAGGCTTCTATGGCTACACCTTC.

V usage is TRBV19 and J usage is TRBJ1-1; TRBD1 matches 7 bases. Germline V gene data show CDR1 as LNHDA and CDR2 as SQIVND (reference sequence). The CDR3 has 14 residues. Trimming cost V 9 bases and J 4 bases; bases outside gene matches: 11. The CDR3 reads CASQPWQGVTEAFF. The CDR3, as DNA: TGTGCCAGCCAACCCTGGCAGGGGGTCACTGAAGCTTTCTTT. The full variable domain, in which reference TRBV19 and TRBJ1-1 provide the parts outside the CDR3, is DGGITQSPKYLFRKEGQNVTLSCEQNLNHDAMYWYRQDPGQGLRLIYYSQIVNDFQKGDIAEGYSVSREKKESFPLTVTSAQKNPTAFYLCASQPWQGVTEAFFGQGTRLTVV.

The chain uses TRBV3-1 (or the pseudogene TRBV3-2) and TRBJ1-2; TRBD1 aligns across 11 bases. The junction had 3 bases not matched to a gene; V was cut back by 4 bases and J by 2 bases. The length of the CDR3 is 15 residues. Germline assignment: CDR1 LGHDT and CDR2 YNNKEL (reference sequence). The CDR3: CASSRTGGGNYGYTF. The DNA for the CDR3 is TGTGCCAGCAGCCGGACAGGGGGCGGCAACTATGGCTACACCTTC.

This clone appeared once. CDR3 coding DNA: TGTGCCAGCAGTTGGACTAGCGGAGTTTACGAGCAGTACTTC. It yields the protein CASSWTSGVYEQYF. The chain employs TRBV11-2 and TRBJ2-7; 10 bases agree with TRBD2. V shed 6 bases and J 4 bases; nucleotides not matched to a gene: 6. The germline CDR1 and CDR2 sequences are SGHAT and FQNNGV. The CDR3 runs to 14 residues.

The chain combines TRBV7-2 with TRBJ2-5, with 10 bases identical to TRBD2. The germline V gene encodes CDR1 SGHTA and CDR2 FQGNSA. With 4 bases clipped from V and 5 bases from J, the junction kept 7 bases outside the gene matches. This CDR3 region has 15 residues. This chain's CDR3 is CASSYLAGAGETQYF. In nucleotides, the CDR3 is TGTGCCAGCAGCTACCTAGCGGGGGCTGGGGAGACCCAGTACTTC.

In DNA, the CDR3 is TGTGCCAGCATGCTAGCGGGAGGGATAGATACGCAGTATTTT. This sequence encodes CASMLAGGIDTQYF. The gene calls are TRBV6-6 and TRBJ2-3; 12 nucleotides line up with TRBD2. Germline CDR1 is MNHNY and CDR2 is SVGAGI (reference sequence). CDR3 length equals 14 residues. The trim removed 7 bases at V and 5 bases at J, leaving 4 bases unmatched.

This clone was observed a single time. The chain joins TRBV5-1 to TRBJ1-1, with a possible D match to TRBD1 (6 bases). The CDR3 length is 15 residues. Germline CDR1 and CDR2: SGHRS and YFSETQ. Trimming took 3 bases from V and 0 from J, leaving 12 bases between them. The CDR3 DNA sequence: TGCGCCAGCAGCTACTCAGGGGTTCTGAACACTGAAGCTTTCTTT. Translating it yields CASSYSGVLNTEAFF.

The table lists this clone with a count of one. V usage is TRBV25-1 and J usage is TRBJ2-1, with TRBD2 matching 15 bases. Looked up from germline, CDR1 is MGHDK and CDR2 is SYGVNS. The CDR3 is 15 amino acids. The V segment lost 3 bases and the J segment 12 bases; nucleotides outside the gene matches: 6. DNA for the CDR3: TGTGCCAGCAGTGATAGGGGACTAGCGGGAGGTGGGCAGTTCTTC. Amino acids: CASSDRGLAGGGQFF.

This clone has just one count. The J gene is TRBJ1-1, the V gene TRBV9, with TRBD1 matching 8 bases. The germline V gene encodes CDR1 SGDLS and CDR2 YYNGEE. V trimming: 4 bases; J trimming: 4 bases; junction bases outside the gene matches: 6. The CDR3 is made up of 14 amino acids. CDR3 coding DNA: TGTGCCAGCAGCCAACAGGGGGGGGGCACTGAAGCTTTCTTT. It translates to CASSQQGGGTEAFF.

This chain links TRBV2 with TRBJ2-2, with 12 bases identical to TRBD2. CDR3 length: 17 amino acids. Trimming removed 6 bases from V and 1 base from J; junction bases left unmatched: 6. Looked up from germline, CDR1 is SNHLY and CDR2 is FYNNEI. The CDR3 DNA reads TGTGCCAGCAGCGCACCGGGACTAGCGGGGAACACCGGGGAGCTGTTTTTT. This gives the protein CASSAPGLAGNTGELFF.

The J gene is TRBJ2-1, the V gene TRBV19; TRBD2 agrees at 9 bases. This CDR3 spans 14 amino acids. Germline V gene lookup returns CDR1 LNHDA and CDR2 SQIVND (reference sequence). Trimming removed 2 bases from V and 9 bases from J; junction bases left unmatched: 5. The CDR3 protein is CASSILLAGGEQFF. CDR3 DNA sequence: TGTGCCAGTAGTATACTACTAGCGGGCGGTGAGCAGTTCTTC.

This clone was seen just once. The rearrangement links TRBV5-6 to TRBJ1-2, with a possible D match to TRBD1 (5 bases). The germline gives CDR1 SGHDT, CDR2 YYEEEE. The length of the CDR3 is 13 residues. Deletions cut 5 bases from V and 8 bases from J, with 16 bases between. This chain's CDR3 is CASRQDTNLGYTF. CDR3 nucleotides: TGTGCCAGCAGACAGGACACGAACTTAGGCTACACCTTC. Looking up the rest from reference TRBV5-6 and TRBJ1-2 gives the full variable domain: DAGVTQSPTHLIKTRGQQVTLRCSPKSGHDTVSWYQQALGQGPQFIFQYYEEEERQRGNFPDRFSGHQFPNYSSELNVNALLLGDSALYLCASRQDTNLGYTFGSGTRLTVV.

The chain recombines TRBV7-9 with TRBJ2-5; TRBD2 aligns across 8 bases. CDR3 size: 17 residues. Per germline, CDR1 SEHNR and CDR2 FQNEAQ (reference sequence). V shed 5 bases, J shed 1 base, and the junction held 12 bases outside the gene matches. The CDR3 here is CASSPSRGGRLQETQYF. Here the CDR3 DNA reads TGTGCCAGCAGCCCCTCTCGCGGGGGGCGGCTCCAAGAGACCCAGTACTTC.

A few counts support this clone. V gene TRBV7-9 combines with J gene TRBJ2-7, with D unresolved. Trimming pared 4 bases from V and 6 bases from J, leaving 7 bases between. The CDR3 loop spans 11 amino acids. Germline values: CDR1 SEHNR, CDR2 FQNEAQ (reference sequence). CDR3 coding DNA: TGTGCCAGCAGCTCCCAGGCCGAGCAGTACTTC. This codes for CASSSQAEQYF.

The chain combines TRBV7-2 with TRBJ2-7; 14 nucleotides agree with TRBD2. This CDR3 is 17 amino acids long. Trimming cost V 5 bases and J 1 base; bases outside gene matches: 7. The germline V gene encodes CDR1 SGHTA and CDR2 FQGNSA. CDR3 in DNA: TGTGCCAGCAGCGTCGGACTAGCGGGAGGACTTTCCTACGAGCAGTACTTC. This codes for CASSVGLAGGLSYEQYF.